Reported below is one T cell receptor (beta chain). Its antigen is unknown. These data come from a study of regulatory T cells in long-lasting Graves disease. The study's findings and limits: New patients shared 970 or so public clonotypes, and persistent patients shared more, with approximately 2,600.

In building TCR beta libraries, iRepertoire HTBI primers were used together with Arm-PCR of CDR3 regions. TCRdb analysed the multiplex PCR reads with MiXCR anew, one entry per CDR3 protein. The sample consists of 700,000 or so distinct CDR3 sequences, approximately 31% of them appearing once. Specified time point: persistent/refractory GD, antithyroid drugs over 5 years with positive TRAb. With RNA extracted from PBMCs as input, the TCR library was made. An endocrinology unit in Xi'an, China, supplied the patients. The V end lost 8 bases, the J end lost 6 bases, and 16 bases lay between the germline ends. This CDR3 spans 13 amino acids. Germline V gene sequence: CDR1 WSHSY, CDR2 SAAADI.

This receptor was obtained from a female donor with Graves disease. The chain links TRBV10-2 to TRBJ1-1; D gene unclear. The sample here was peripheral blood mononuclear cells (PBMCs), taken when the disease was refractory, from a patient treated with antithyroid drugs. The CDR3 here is CASRGRGDAEAFF. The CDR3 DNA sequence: TGCGCCAGCCGAGGCCGGGGTGACGCTGAAGCTTTCTTT.